The source of this T cell receptor beta chain is a study of T cell repertoires in aging, cancer and after chemotherapy. At the level of the study: Healthy donor repertoires were recorded over several months to years and showed clear clonal overlap.

The template was genomic DNA from peripheral blood, not RNA. A mixed TRB-A/B primer pool amplified rearranged TRB by multiplex touch-down PCR. TCRdb itself ran the multiplex PCR reads through MiXCR, one entry per CDR3 protein. The sample consists of 8,900 or so distinct CDR3 sequences, around a third of them appearing once. The V gene's germline CDR1 is DFQATT and CDR2 SNEGSKA (reference sequence). This CDR3 has 15 amino acids. Trimming shortened V by 5 bases and J by 1 base, and 15 bases separated the two germline ends. This clonotype came up a few times. The clonotype originates from a human donor in good health. The rearrangement joins TRBV20-1 to TRBJ2-1; D is uncertain. Sequences were obtained from blood. The CDR3 region is CSAPYGRRSYNEQFF. The CDR3 DNA is TGCAGTGCTCCTTATGGTAGGAGATCCTACAATGAGCAGTTCTTC.